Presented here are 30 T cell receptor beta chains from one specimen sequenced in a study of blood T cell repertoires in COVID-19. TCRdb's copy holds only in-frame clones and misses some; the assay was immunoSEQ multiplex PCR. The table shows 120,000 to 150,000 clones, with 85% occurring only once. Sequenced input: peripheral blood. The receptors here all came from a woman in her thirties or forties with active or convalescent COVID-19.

This CDR3 reads CSVEDGVSALHF. The CDR3 coding sequence is TGCAGCGTTGAAGATGGAGTTTCGGCCCTCCACTTT. V usage is TRBV29-1 and J usage is TRBJ1-6; D unresolved. Trimming took 0 bases from V and 14 from J, leaving 11 bases between them. The CDR3 consists of 12 residues. The germline gives CDR1 SQVTM, CDR2 ANQGSEA.

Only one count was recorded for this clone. The CDR3 DNA is TGTGCCAGCAGCTTCGGAAGGGGGCAAGGGAATGAGCAGTTCTTC. The encoded protein is CASSFGRGQGNEQFF. V and J are TRBV7-7 and TRBJ2-1, with 7 bases that match TRBD1. CDR1 SSHAT and CDR2 FNYEAQ come from the germline V gene (reference sequence). With V trimmed by 3 bases and J by 7 bases, 9 bases remained unmatched. This CDR3 has 15 amino acids.

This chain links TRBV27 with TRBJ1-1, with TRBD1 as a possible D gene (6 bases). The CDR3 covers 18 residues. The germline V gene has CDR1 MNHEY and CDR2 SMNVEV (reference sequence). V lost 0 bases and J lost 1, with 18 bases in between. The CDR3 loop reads CASSLSTSYRDPNTEAFF. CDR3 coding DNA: TGTGCCAGCAGTTTATCGACCTCCTACAGGGACCCGAACACTGAAGCTTTCTTT.

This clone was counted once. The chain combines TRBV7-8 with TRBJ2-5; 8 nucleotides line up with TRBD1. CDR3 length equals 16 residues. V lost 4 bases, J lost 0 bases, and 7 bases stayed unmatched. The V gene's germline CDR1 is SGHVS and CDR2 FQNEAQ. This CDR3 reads CASSSSDRAYQETQYF. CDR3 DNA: TGTGCCAGCAGCTCCTCGGACAGGGCGTACCAAGAGACCCAGTACTTC.

The CDR3 DNA is TGTGCCAGCAGTCAGGCAGGGGGGCCGGGGCCCCAGCATTTT. This gives the protein CASSQAGGPGPQHF. The V and J genes are TRBV28 and TRBJ1-5, with 7 bases identical to TRBD1. J was trimmed by 9 bases and V by 5 bases; bases with no gene match: 10. The CDR3 is made up of 14 amino acids. Germline V gene sequence: CDR1 MDHEN, CDR2 SYDVKM.

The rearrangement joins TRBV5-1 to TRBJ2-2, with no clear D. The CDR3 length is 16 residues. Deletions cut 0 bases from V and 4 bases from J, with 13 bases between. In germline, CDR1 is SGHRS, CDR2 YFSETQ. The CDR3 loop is CASSLGVPSGTGELFF. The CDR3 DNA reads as TGCGCCAGCAGCTTGGGGGTGCCCTCGGGCACCGGGGAGCTGTTTTTT. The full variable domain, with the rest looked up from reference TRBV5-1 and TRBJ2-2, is KAGVTQTPRYLIKTRGQQVTLSCSPISGHRSVSWYQQTPGQGLQFLFEYFSETQRNKGNFPGRFSGRQFSNSRSEMNVSTLELGDSALYLCASSLGVPSGTGELFFGEGSRLTVL.

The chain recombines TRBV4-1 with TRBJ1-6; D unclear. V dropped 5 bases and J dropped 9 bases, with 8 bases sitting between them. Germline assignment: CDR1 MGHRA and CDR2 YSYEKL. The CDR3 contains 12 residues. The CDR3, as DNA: TGCGCCAGCAGCGGAGCCGGTTCACCCCTCCACTTT. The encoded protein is CASSGAGSPLHF.

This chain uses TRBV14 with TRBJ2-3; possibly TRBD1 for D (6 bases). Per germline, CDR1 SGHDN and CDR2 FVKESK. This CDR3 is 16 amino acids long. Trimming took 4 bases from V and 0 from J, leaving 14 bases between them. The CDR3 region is CASSPTGGPSTDTQYF. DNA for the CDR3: TGTGCCAGCAGCCCGACAGGAGGCCCTAGCACAGATACGCAGTATTTT.

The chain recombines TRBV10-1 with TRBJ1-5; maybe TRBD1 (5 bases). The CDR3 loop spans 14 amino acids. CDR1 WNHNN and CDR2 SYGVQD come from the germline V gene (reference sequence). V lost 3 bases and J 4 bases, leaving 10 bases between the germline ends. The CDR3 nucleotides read TGCGCCAGCAGTGACCTGACAGTAAATCAGCCCCAGCATTTT. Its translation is CASSDLTVNQPQHF.

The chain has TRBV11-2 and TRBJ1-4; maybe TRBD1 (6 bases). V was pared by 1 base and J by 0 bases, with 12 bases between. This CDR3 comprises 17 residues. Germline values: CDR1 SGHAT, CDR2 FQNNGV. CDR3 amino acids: CASSLGGWTATNEKLFF. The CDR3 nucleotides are TGTGCCAGCAGCTTAGGCGGTTGGACAGCAACTAATGAAAAACTGTTTTTT.

CDR3 sequence reads: CASSLNFAISGNTIYF. The DNA of the CDR3 is TGTGCCAGCAGCCTTAACTTCGCGATCTCTGGAAACACCATATATTTT. The rearrangement links TRBV28 to TRBJ1-3, with unresolved D. V lost 6 bases to trimming and J lost 0 bases, with 15 bases between them. The CDR3 is 16 amino acids. Germline CDR1 reads MDHEN; CDR2 reads SYDVKM.

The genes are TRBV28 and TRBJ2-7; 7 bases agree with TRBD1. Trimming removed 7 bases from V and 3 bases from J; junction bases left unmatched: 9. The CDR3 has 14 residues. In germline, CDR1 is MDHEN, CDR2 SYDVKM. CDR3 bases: TGTGCCAGCACTCAACAGGGGAATGACTACGAGCAGTACTTC. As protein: CASTQQGNDYEQYF.

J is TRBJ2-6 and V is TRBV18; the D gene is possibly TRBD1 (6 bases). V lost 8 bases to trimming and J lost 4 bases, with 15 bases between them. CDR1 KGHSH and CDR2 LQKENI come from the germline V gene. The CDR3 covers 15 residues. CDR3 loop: CASGPGQTGANVLTF. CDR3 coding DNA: TGTGCCAGCGGACCTGGACAGACCGGGGCCAACGTCCTGACTTTC.

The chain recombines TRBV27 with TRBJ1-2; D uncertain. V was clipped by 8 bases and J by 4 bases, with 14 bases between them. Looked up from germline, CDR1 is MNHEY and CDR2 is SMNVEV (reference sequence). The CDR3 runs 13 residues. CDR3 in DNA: TGTGCCAGCGGCCGCGCCAGCGGCTATGGCTACACCTTC. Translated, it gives CASGRASGYGYTF.

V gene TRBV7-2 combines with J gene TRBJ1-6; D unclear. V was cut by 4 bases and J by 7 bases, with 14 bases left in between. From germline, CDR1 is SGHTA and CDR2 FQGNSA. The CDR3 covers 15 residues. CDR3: CASSSSGHGNSPLHF. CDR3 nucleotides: TGTGCCAGCAGCTCGTCGGGTCATGGGAATTCACCCCTCCACTTT.

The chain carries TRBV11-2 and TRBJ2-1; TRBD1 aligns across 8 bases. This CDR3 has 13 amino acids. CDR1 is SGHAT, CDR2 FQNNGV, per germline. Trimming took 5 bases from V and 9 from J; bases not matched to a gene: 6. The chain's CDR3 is CASSEDRVSEQFF. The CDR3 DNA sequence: TGTGCCAGCAGCGAGGACAGGGTGAGTGAGCAGTTCTTC.

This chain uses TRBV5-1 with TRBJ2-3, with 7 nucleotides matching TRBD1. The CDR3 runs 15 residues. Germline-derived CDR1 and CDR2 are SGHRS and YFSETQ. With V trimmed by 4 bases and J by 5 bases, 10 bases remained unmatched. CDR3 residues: CASSTGQQVRDTQYF. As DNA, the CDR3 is TGCGCCAGCAGCACGGGACAGCAGGTTCGAGATACGCAGTATTTT.

The CDR3 nucleotides read TGCAGCGGTGGGACCGCGGGGACTGAAGCTTTCTTT. The encoded protein is CSGGTAGTEAFF. The V call is TRBV29-1, the J call TRBJ1-1, with TRBD1 as a possible D gene (5 bases). This CDR3 contains 12 residues. With 7 bases removed from V and 5 bases from J, the gap between germline ends came to 14 bases. Germline V gives CDR1 SQVTM, CDR2 ANQGSEA.

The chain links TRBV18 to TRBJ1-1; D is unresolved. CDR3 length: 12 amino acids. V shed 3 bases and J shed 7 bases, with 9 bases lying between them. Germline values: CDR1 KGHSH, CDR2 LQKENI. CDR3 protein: CASSPGEVEAFF. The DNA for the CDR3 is TGTGCCAGCTCACCCGGAGAGGTTGAAGCTTTCTTT.

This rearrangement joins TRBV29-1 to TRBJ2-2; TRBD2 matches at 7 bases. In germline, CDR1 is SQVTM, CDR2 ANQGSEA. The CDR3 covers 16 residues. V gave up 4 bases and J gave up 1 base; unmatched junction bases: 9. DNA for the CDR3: TGCAGCGTTGTGATTAGGGCGGGAGAGAACACCGGGGAGCTGTTTTTT. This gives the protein CSVVIRAGENTGELFF.

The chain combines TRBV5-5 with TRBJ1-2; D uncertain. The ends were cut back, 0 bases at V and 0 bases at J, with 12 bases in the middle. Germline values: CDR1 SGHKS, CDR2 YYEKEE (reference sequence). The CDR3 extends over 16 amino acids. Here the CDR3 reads CASSLVPIAPNYGYTF. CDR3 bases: TGTGCCAGCAGCTTGGTCCCCATAGCGCCTAACTATGGCTACACCTTC. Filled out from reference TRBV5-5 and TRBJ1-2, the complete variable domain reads DAGVTQSPTHLIKTRGQQVTLRCSPISGHKSVSWYQQVLGQGPQFIFQYYEKEERGRGNFPDRFSARQFPNYSSELNVNALLLGDSALYLCASSLVPIAPNYGYTFGSGTRLTVV.

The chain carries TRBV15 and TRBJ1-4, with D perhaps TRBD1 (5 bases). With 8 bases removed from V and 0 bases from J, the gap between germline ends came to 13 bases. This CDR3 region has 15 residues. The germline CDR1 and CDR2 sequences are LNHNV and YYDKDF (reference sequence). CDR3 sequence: CATWGGVATNEKLFF. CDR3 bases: TGTGCCACCTGGGGGGGGGTTGCAACTAATGAAAAACTGTTTTTT.

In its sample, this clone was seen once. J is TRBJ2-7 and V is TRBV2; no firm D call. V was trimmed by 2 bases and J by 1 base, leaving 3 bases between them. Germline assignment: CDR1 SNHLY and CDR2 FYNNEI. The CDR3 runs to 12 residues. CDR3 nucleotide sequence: TGTGCCAGCAGTGAACCTTCCTACGAGCAGTACTTC. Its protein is CASSEPSYEQYF.

The CDR3 loop is CASSPRRAGARNEQFF. CDR3 nucleotides: TGTGCCAGCAGCCCGAGACGAGCGGGAGCAAGGAATGAGCAGTTCTTC. V usage is TRBV7-2 and J usage is TRBJ2-1, with TRBD2 matching over 8 bases. Germline trimming cut 5 bases from V and 7 bases from J; bases unmatched to any gene: 13. The CDR3 extends over 16 amino acids. Germline V gene data show CDR1 as SGHTA and CDR2 as FQGNSA.

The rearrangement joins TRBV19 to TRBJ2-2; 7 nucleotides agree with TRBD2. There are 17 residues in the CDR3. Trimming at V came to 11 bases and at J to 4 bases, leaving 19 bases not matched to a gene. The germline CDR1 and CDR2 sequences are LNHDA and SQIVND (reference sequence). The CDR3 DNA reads TGTGCCGCCCTCGGGAGGCCCGGGACTCCTTTCACCGGGGAGCTGTTTTTT. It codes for CAALGRPGTPFTGELFF.

The CDR3 DNA follows: TGTGCCAGCAGCTTATTGGGTGAAGGACAGGGAGTGGGGGGCAATCAGCCCCAGCATTTT. Protein sequence: CASSLLGEGQGVGGNQPQHF. The V gene is TRBV7-8, the J gene TRBJ1-5, with TRBD1 matching 8 bases. With 2 bases clipped from V and 2 bases from J, the junction kept 17 bases outside the gene matches. The CDR3 is 20 residues long. In germline, CDR1 is SGHVS, CDR2 FQNEAQ.

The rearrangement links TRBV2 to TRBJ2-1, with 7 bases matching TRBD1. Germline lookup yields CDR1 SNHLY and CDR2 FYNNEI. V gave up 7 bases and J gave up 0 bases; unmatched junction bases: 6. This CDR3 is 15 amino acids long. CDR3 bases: TGTGCCAGCAAGACAGGGTCTAGCTCCTACAATGAGCAGTTCTTC. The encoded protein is CASKTGSSSYNEQFF. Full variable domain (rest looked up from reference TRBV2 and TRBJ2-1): EPEVTQTPSHQVTQMGQEVILRCVPISNHLYFYWYRQILGQKVEFLVSFYNNEISEKSEIFDDQFSVERPDGSNFTLKIRSTKLEDSAMYFCASKTGSSSYNEQFFGPGTRLTVL.

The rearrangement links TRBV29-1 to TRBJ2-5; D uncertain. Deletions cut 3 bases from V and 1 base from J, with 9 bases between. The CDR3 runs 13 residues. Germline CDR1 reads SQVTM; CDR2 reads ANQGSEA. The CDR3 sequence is CSVERTVQETQYF. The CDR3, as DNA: TGCAGCGTTGAGCGTACAGTCCAAGAGACCCAGTACTTC.

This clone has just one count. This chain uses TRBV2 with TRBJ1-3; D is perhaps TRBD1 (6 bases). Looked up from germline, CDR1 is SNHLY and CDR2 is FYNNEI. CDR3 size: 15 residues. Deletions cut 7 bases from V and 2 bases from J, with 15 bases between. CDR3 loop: CASTPRGGTGNTIYF. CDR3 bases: TGTGCCAGCACTCCAAGGGGGGGTACTGGAAACACCATATATTTT. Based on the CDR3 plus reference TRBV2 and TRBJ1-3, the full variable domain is EPEVTQTPSHQVTQMGQEVILRCVPISNHLYFYWYRQILGQKVEFLVSFYNNEISEKSEIFDDQFSVERPDGSNFTLKIRSTKLEDSAMYFCASTPRGGTGNTIYFGEGSWLTVV.

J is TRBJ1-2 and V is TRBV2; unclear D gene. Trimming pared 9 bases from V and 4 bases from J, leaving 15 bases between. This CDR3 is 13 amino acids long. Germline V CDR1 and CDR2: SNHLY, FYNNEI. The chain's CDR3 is CASGRGWGYGYTF. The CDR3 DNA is TGTGCCAGTGGGCGAGGGTGGGGCTATGGCTACACCTTC.